Listed here is a single T cell receptor beta chain. It lacks a known antigen. Per-base qualities were not stored, and no clone one base away is much larger. The CDR1 and CDR2 encoded by the germline V gene are SGDLS and YYNGEE. Deletion took 0 bases off V and 8 bases off J, with a span of 11 bases between the germline ends. From the cysteine up to the phenylalanine, the CDR3 has a length of 13 residues. Only the CDR3 region is kept as DNA, spanning 39 bases read in frame from base 1. In total, approximately 690 healthy bone marrow donors made up the cohort. At the time of sampling, all cohort members were nominally healthy, though unrecorded immune exposures were likely present. The donor was CMV seropositive and was included in the group of 250 to 350 seropositive cohort members. Every donor gave a peripheral blood sample, and the peripheral blood mononuclear cells from that sample were used for TCR beta sequencing. The Qiagen DNeasy Blood Extraction Kit was used to extract genomic DNA from the blood cell samples.

This sample is drawn from a study of cytomegalovirus exposure and HLA in healthy donors (dated by TCRdb to about 2017). At the level of the whole study: An earlier analysis of around 600 of the donors reported more than 250 Gb of sequence data and some 120 million unique TCR beta sequences from 150 million to 200 million T cells. Roughly 300 gigabases of sequencing data and around 85 million unique TCR sequences made up an early release that covered roughly 670 HLA-typed donors. Of the 300 to 500 genotyped donors, approximately 80% were placed in the genetic ancestry cluster associated with self-reported Caucasian donors. The study was designed to test whether signatures of past pathogen exposure could be identified by cataloging public T cell receptors. The study used immunosequencing to profile the T cell repertoires of around 600 subjects and linked those repertoires to cytomegalovirus serostatus. Along with the approximately 650-subject first cohort, a separate validation cohort of over a hundred different subjects was used. The study combined high-throughput TCR immunosequencing, statistical association of individual TCRs with disease status, and machine learning to predict cytomegalovirus infection status. To study patterns of TCR occurrence, a later analysis re-analyzed previously published TCR beta repertoires from 700 or so donors and added high-resolution HLA genotyping. In the later analysis, no new phenotypic data were used to find candidate immune exposures; instead, reliance was placed on TCR beta sequences and their occurrence across donors. In an earlier analysis of roughly 540 of the donors, high-throughput TCR beta sequencing was used to judge whether each TCR beta V gene segment behaved as functional or pseudogenic. Donor age, sex, ethnicity and CMV serostatus were compiled alongside the repertoire data. A later genetic analysis used genome-wide SNP genotypes for about three fifths of the 666 donors, treating that subset as a discovery cohort. Every discovery cohort repertoire had been produced on one sequencing platform. HLA typing covered class I and class II loci at four-digit resolution. The number of donors typed differed by locus, with 629-630 for A, B, C, DRB1 and DQB1, around 500 for DQA1, 600 to 610 for DPA1, and around 450 for DPB1. Because of strong linkage in the cohort, a handful of DR-DQ haplotypes were treated as single units for association and clustering. Among about 390 genotyped donors of the cohort, an average of 235,054 unique TCR beta nucleotide sequences were sequenced per donor, around 20% of them non-productive. General conclusions and limits of the study: The study gave a list of 150 to 200 TCR beta chains associated with cytomegalovirus. A later analysis associated approximately 17,000 TCR beta sequences with specific HLA alleles at a false discovery rate of 0.05. The classifier was reported to diagnose cytomegalovirus status with high specificity and sensitivity in both the original cohort and the validation cohort. According to a later analysis, most CMV-associated TCR beta chains appeared to be HLA-restricted, and the HLA associations seemed to be driven largely by CMV exposure. A group of highly shared sequence variants was considered likely to be a technical artifact of the sequencing pipeline. Seventeen rarely observed V segments, including chromosome 9 orphons, were excluded from the earlier analysis of about 610 of the donors because counts were too low. According to a later analysis, TCR association rates differed among HLA loci, with DRB1 alleles showing the most associated TCRs and HLA-C alleles showing the fewest. According to a later genetic analysis, donors in an Asian-associated ancestry cluster had fewer N-insertions in productive TCRs than the roughly 670-donor mean. While some public TCRs were present in many individuals, most TCR sequences turned up only very rarely across donors. Assigning TCR associations to individual alleles was difficult when HLA alleles, especially DR and DQ, strongly co-occurred. A later analysis found that HLA-associated TCR beta chains were more clonally expanded and had lower generation probabilities than equally common non-associated chains. In this cohort, only TCR beta chains were sequenced, and detectable features were limited by the absence of alpha or paired-chain data. In a later analysis, several top co-occurrence clusters were reported to appear linked to parvovirus B19, influenza, CMV and Epstein-Barr virus. The presence/absence analyses assumed that sequencing depth was roughly uniform across donors, and that assumption may not be true. A further reported finding was that TCR beta sequences accurately predicted the HLA-A and HLA-B alleles for most subjects in the first cohort. Some IMGT-functional V segments, including TRBV6-2 and TRBV6-3, could not be distinguished by the 87-base-pair reads and were therefore excluded. Because HLA typing was unavailable for some donors at each locus, only the typed subset was used in association tests. A few of the identified cytomegalovirus-associated TCR beta chains were confirmed in vitro to be specific for cytomegalovirus antigens. Broadly in line with IMGT annotations, most TCR beta V segments showed up in productive rearrangements about 87% or about 30% of the time in an earlier analysis of several hundred of the donors. The authors suggested that the approach could potentially be extended to other disease states and immunological phenotypes. An association between a missense DCLRE1C variant and V-gene and J-gene trimming of TCR beta chains was found in a later genetic analysis and replicated in an independent cohort. The only immune exposure information available for the cohort was CMV serostatus. Linkage disequilibrium might explain the correlated functional status among segregating V segments, but an unknown experimental factor could not be excluded.

Receptor amplification or capture employed the immunoSEQ multiplex PCR assay. The multiplex PCR relied on a mix of 60 forward primers for TCR Vbeta segments and 13 reverse primers for TCR Jbeta segments. The CDR3 region of rearranged TCR beta genes was amplified from genomic DNA with a multiplex PCR assay. On the Illumina HiSeq System, the amplified TCR beta libraries were sequenced as 87-base-pair reads. The source study handled its data this way. A later analysis counted 65 million to 90 million unique TCR beta chains across the 690 or so repertoires, and some 12 million of these chains were shared by at least two donors. Raw reads were error-corrected and collapsed into unique sequences with a nearest-neighbor algorithm that merged closely related sequences to remove PCR and sequencing errors. To assign V, D and J gene segments, CDR3 sequences were aligned to IMGT reference sequences. For a sequence to be retained, a match of at least six nucleotides to both a V gene segment and a J gene segment was required. A rearrangement was called productive if the CDR3 had no stop codons and remained in frame with V and J, and every other rearrangement was called non-productive. Following IMGT convention, CDR3 was defined as the stretch from the second conserved V-encoded cysteine to the conserved J-encoded phenylalanine. In an earlier analysis of 587 of the donors, sequences lacking an unambiguous match to a single V gene segment were excluded. An earlier analysis of several hundred of the donors called V segments functional above 56.7% productive rearrangements and segregating when the between-donor standard deviation exceeded 5%. A statistical classification framework was built for diagnosing cytomegalovirus status from the catalog of TCR beta chain sequences. In a later analysis, V and J genes were assigned by comparing TCR nucleotide sequences against IMGT/GENE-DB human TR gene sequences. In a later analysis, CDR3 sequences and most-parsimonious VDJ recombination scenarios were assigned using the TCRdist pipeline. In a later analysis, each TCR beta chain was defined by its CDR3 amino acid sequence together with its V-gene family, and reads lacking a unique V-gene family were excluded. A later analysis removed 500 to 600 highly shared, low-generation-probability nucleotide sequences to deal with suspected cross-contamination and a sequencing artifact. A later analysis calculated a clonal expansion index for each public chain from normalized within-repertoire ranks of inferred template counts. In a later analysis, generation probabilities were computed with a VDJ recombination model fitted to out-of-frame rearrangements, and the resulting probabilities were checked against IGoR. Hypergeometric tests were used in a later analysis to score TCR-TCR, TCR-HLA and TCR-CMV co-occurrence, with a repertoire-size bias correction applied to the TCR pairs. False discovery rates were estimated in a later analysis by permuting HLA or CMV assignments 20 times. In a later analysis, co-occurring TCRs were grouped using DBSCAN, and TCRdist sequence similarity was added for clustering within HLA-allele-positive subsets. For co-occurrence clustering, repertoires with fewer than 30,000 or more than 120,000 public chains were excluded, along with a handful of repertoires with anomalous nucleotide sharing. TCRdb took over this immuneACCESS table, retaining in-frame rearrangements with V and J assigned. Such tables are incomplete; in checked studies, under half of the missing clones stem from an unresolved V gene, and the remainder is unexplained. D and trimming come from the DNA, and the V and J calls and clone size come from that table. This sample comprises some 87,000 clones, under 80% of them detected only once. Jointly, the top ten make up around 7.3% of the sample.

The sample taken for sequencing was PBMCs. The chain is assembled from TRBV9 and TRBJ1-1; a tentative D call is TRBD1 (6 bases match). The clonotype comes from a middle-aged man in good health and CMV-seropositive. In nucleotide form, the sequence is TGTGCCAGCAGCGTAGAACGGGGGGGCGAAGCTTTCTTT. This sequence encodes CASSVERGGEAFF.